The entry that follows covers one TCR beta chain sequence. Its matching antigen is unknown. Quantitative 5'-RACE was performed with molecular barcodes, and it yielded the TCR beta libraries. Each CDR3 protein gets one entry after TCRdb re-called the 5' RACE reads with MiXCR. The table lists 120,000 to 150,000 distinct CDR3 sequences, roughly 8% of them singletons. Germline-derived CDR1 and CDR2 are LGHDT and YNNKEL (reference sequence). V gave up 5 bases and J gave up 2 bases, with 13 bases separating them. CDR3 size: 14 residues. This sample is drawn from a study of CD8 T cells in ankylosing spondylitis. General study points: Some of the motif variants had earlier been found in reactive arthritis patients' fluid and blood. Significantly higher representation of disease-linked clones was reported for matched ankylosing spondylitis synovial fluid. Ankylosing spondylitis blood seemed to carry a telltale TCR beta motif made of fewer than 10 highly homologous variants.

The TCR comes from a male donor with ankylosing spondylitis. Sequenced material: synovial fluid, either unsorted or a sorted T cell fraction (not recorded which). V and J are TRBV3-1 and TRBJ2-7, with D perhaps matching TRBD2 (5 bases). Here the CDR3 reads CASSFWESPYEQYF. CDR3 in DNA: TGTGCCAGCAGCTTTTGGGAGAGTCCCTACGAGCAGTACTTC.